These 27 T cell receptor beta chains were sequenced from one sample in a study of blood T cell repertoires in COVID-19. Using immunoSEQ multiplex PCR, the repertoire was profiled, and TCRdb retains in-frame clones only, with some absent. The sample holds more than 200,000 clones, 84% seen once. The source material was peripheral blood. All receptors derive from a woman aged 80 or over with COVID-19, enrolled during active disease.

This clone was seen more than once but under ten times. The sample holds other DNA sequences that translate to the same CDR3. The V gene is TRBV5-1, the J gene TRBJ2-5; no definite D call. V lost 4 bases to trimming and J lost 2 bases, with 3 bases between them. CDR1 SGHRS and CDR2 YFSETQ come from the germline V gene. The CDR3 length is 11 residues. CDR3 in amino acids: CASSLQETQYF. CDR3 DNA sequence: TGCGCCAGCAGCCTTCAAGAGACCCAGTACTTC.

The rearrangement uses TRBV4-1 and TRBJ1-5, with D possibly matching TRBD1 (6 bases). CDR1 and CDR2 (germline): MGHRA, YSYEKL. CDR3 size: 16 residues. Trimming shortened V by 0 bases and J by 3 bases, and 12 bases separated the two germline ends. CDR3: CASSQDWQGFNQPQHF. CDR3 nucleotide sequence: TGCGCCAGCAGCCAAGATTGGCAGGGGTTCAATCAGCCCCAGCATTTT.

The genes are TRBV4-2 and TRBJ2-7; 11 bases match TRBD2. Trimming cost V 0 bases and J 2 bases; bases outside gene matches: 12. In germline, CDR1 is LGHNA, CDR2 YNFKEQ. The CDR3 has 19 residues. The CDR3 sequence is CASSQDIVSGGAGPYEQYF. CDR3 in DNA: TGTGCCAGCAGCCAAGATATCGTTAGCGGGGGGGCGGGCCCCTACGAGCAGTACTTC.

CDR3 sequence (DNA): TGTGCCAGCTCAACCGGGACAGGCGAGGGGGAGCAGTACGTC. Translating it yields CASSTGTGEGEQYV. V is TRBV18 and J is TRBJ2-7; 8 nucleotides match TRBD1. Germline V gene data show CDR1 as KGHSH and CDR2 as LQKENI. V lost 5 bases and J lost 7; bases outside the gene matches: 10. The CDR3 spans 14 residues.

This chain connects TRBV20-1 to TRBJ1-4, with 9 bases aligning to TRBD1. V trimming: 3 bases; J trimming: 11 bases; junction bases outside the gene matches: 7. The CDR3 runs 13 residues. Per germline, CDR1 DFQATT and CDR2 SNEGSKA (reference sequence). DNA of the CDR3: TGCAGTGCTAGTTCACAGGGGGCGAACAAACTGTTTTTT. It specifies CSASSQGANKLFF.

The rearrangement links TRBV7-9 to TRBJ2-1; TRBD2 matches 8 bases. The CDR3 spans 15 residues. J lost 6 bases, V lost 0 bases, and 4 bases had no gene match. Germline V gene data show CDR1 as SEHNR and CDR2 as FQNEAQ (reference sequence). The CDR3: CASSLAGGAGNEQFF. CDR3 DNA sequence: TGTGCCAGCAGCTTAGCCGGGGGGGCGGGCAATGAGCAGTTCTTC.

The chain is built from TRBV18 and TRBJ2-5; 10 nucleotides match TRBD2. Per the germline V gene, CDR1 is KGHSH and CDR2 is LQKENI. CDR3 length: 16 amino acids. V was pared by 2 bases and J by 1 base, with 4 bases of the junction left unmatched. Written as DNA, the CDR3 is TGTGCCAGCTCACCAGGCAGCGGGGGGGTCCAAGAGACCCAGTACTTC. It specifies CASSPGSGGVQETQYF.

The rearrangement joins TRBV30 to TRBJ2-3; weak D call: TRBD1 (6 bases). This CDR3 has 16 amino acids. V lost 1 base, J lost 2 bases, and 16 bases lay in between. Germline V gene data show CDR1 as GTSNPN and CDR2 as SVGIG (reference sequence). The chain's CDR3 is CAWSGKGTQTTDTQYF. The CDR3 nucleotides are TGTGCCTGGAGTGGAAAGGGGACACAGACCACAGATACGCAGTATTTT. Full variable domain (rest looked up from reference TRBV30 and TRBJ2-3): SQTIHQWPATLVQPVGSPLSLECTVEGTSNPNLYWYRQAAGRGLQLLFYSVGIGQISSEVPQNLSASRPQDRQFILSSKKLLLSDSGFYLCAWSGKGTQTTDTQYFGPGTRLTVL.

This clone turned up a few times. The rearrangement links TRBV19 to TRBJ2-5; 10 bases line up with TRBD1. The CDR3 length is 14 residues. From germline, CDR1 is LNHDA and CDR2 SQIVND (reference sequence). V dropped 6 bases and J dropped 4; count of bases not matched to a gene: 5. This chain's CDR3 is CASRDRGGGETQYF. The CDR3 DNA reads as TGTGCCAGTAGGGACAGGGGGGGTGGAGAGACCCAGTACTTC.

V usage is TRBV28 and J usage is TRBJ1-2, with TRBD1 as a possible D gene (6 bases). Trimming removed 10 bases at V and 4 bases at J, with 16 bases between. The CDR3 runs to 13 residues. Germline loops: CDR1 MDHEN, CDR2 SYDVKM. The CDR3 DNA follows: TGTGCCATCGAGACAGGATCTAGCTATGGCTACACCTTC. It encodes CAIETGSSYGYTF.

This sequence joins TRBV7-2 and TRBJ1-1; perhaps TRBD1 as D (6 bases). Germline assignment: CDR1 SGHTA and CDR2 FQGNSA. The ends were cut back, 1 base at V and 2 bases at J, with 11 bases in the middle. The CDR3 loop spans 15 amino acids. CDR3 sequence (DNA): TGTGCCAGCAGCTTAGGAGGGGGAATTAACACTGAAGCTTTCTTT. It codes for CASSLGGGINTEAFF.

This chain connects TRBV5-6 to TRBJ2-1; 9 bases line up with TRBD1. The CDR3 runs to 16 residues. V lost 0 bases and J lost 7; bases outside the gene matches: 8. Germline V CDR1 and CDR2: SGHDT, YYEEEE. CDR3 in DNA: TGTGCCAGCAGCTTGGTCGGGACAGGGATAGGGAATGAGCAGTTCTTC. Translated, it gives CASSLVGTGIGNEQFF. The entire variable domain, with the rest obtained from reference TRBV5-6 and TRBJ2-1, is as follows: DAGVTQSPTHLIKTRGQQVTLRCSPKSGHDTVSWYQQALGQGPQFIFQYYEEEERQRGNFPDRFSGHQFPNYSSELNVNALLLGDSALYLCASSLVGTGIGNEQFFGPGTRLTVL.

The CDR3 here is CASSVGGATYEQYF. The CDR3 DNA follows: TGCGCCAGCAGTGTGGGGGGGGCCACCTACGAGCAGTACTTC. This rearrangement joins TRBV5-1 to TRBJ2-7, with D possibly TRBD2 on 7 matching bases. Germline V gene data show CDR1 as SGHRS and CDR2 as YFSETQ. There are 14 residues in the CDR3. V dropped 5 bases and J dropped 2 bases, with 14 bases sitting between them.

The CDR3, as DNA: TGCAGCGTTGAGGGGGGGAGGGATGAAAAACTGTTTTTT. It specifies CSVEGGRDEKLFF. This chain uses TRBV29-1 with TRBJ1-4; D perhaps matches TRBD1 (5 bases). Trimming took off 3 bases at V and 6 bases at J, with 11 bases between the two ends. The CDR3 covers 13 residues. Germline values: CDR1 SQVTM, CDR2 ANQGSEA. Based on the CDR3 plus reference TRBV29-1 and TRBJ1-4, the full variable domain is SAVISQKPSRDICQRGTSLTIQCQVDSQVTMMFWYRQQPGQSLTLIATANQGSEATYESGFVIDKFPISRPNLTFSTLTVSNMSPEDSSIYLCSVEGGRDEKLFFGSGTQLSVL.

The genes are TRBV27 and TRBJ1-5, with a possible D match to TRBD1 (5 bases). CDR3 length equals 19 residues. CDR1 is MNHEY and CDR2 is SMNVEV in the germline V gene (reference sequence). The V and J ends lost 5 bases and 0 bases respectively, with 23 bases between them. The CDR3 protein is CASSPWRGGASLSNQPQHF. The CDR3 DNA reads TGTGCCAGCAGTCCCTGGCGAGGTGGGGCTTCTCTTAGCAATCAGCCCCAGCATTTT.

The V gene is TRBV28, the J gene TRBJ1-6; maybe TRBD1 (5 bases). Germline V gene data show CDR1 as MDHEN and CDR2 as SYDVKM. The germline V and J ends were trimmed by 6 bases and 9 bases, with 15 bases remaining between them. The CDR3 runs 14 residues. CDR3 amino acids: CASRPRGGGSPLHF. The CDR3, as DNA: TGTGCCAGCAGACCCCGGGGGGGAGGTTCACCCCTCCACTTT.

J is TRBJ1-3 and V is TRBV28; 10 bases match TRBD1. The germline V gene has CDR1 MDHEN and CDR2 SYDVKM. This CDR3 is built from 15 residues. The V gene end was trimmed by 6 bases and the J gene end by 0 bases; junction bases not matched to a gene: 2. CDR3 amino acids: CASRTGGNSGNTIYF. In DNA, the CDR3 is TGTGCCAGCAGGACAGGGGGCAACTCTGGAAACACCATATATTTT.

The CDR3 spells CASHLTPGGGQPQHF. The CDR3 DNA reads as TGTGCCAGTCACTTAACCCCAGGGGGAGGCCAGCCCCAGCATTTT. This chain uses TRBV6-6 with TRBJ1-5; 7 positions match TRBD1. The ends lost 9 bases at V and 7 bases at J; junction bases unmatched: 15. The germline V gene has CDR1 MNHNY and CDR2 SVGAGI (reference sequence). CDR3 length equals 15 residues.

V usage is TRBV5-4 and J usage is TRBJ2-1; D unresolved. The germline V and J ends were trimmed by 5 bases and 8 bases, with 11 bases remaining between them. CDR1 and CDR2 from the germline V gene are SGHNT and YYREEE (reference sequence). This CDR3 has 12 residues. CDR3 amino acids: CASRAPLDEQFF. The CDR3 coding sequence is TGTGCCAGCAGAGCCCCTTTGGATGAGCAGTTCTTC. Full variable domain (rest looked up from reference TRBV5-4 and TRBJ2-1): ETGVTQSPTHLIKTRGQQVTLRCSSQSGHNTVSWYQQALGQGPQFIFQYYREEENGRGNFPPRFSGLQFPNYSSELNVNALELDDSALYLCASRAPLDEQFFGPGTRLTVL.

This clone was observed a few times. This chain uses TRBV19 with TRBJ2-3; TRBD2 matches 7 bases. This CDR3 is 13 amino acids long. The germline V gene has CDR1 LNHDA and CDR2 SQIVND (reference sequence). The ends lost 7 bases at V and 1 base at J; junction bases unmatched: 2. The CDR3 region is CASKTSGTDTQYF. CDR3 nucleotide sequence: TGTGCCAGTAAAACTAGCGGCACAGATACGCAGTATTTT.

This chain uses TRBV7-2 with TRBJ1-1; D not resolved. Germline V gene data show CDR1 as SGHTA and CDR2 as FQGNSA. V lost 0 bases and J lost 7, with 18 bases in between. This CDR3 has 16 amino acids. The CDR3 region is CASSLALGPQSGEAFF. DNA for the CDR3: TGTGCCAGCAGCTTAGCTCTGGGCCCCCAGAGTGGTGAAGCTTTCTTT.

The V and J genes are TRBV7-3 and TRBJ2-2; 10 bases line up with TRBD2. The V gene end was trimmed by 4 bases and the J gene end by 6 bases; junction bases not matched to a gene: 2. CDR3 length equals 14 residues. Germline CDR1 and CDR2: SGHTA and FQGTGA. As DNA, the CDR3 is TGTGCCAGCAGCTCCCTAGCGGGGGCCGGGGAGCTGTTTTTT. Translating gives CASSSLAGAGELFF.

The DNA for the CDR3 is TGTGCCAGCAGCTTAACGGGGCCTGGAAACACCATATATTTT. Translated, it gives CASSLTGPGNTIYF. The V and J genes are TRBV7-3 and TRBJ1-3; tentatively, D is TRBD1 (5 bases). The CDR3 is 14 residues long. The V gene's germline CDR1 is SGHTA and CDR2 FQGTGA. Trimming removed 0 bases from V and 2 bases from J, with 5 bases in between.

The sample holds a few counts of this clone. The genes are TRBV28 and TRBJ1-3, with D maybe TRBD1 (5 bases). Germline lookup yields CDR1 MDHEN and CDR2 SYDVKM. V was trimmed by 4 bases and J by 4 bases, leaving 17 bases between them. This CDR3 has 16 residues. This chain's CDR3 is CASSSPTGGSGNTIYF. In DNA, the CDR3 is TGTGCCAGCAGTTCGCCTACGGGGGGTAGCGGAAACACCATATATTTT. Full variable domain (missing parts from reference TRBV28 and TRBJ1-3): DVKVTQSSRYLVKRTGEKVFLECVQDMDHENMFWYRQDPGLGLRLIYFSYDVKMKEKGDIPEGYSVSREKKERFSLILESASTNQTSMYLCASSSPTGGSGNTIYFGEGSWLTVV.

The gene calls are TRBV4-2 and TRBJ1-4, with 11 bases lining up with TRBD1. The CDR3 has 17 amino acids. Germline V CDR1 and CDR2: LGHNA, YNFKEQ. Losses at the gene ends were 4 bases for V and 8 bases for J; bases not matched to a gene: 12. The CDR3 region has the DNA TGTGCCAGCAGCCCGGGGACAGGGGGGGTCTACGGGGAAAAACTGTTTTTT. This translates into CASSPGTGGVYGEKLFF.

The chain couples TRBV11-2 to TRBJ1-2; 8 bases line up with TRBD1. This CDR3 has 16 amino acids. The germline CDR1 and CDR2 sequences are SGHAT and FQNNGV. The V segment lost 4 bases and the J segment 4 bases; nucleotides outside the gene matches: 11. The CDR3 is CASSSVRQGRTYGYTF. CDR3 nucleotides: TGTGCCAGCAGCTCGGTTCGACAGGGGCGAACCTATGGCTACACCTTC.

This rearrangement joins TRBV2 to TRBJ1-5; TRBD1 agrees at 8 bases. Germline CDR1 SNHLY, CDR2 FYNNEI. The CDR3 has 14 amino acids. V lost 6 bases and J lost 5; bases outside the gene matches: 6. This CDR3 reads CASSRDRSYQPQHF. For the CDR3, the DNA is TGTGCCAGCAGCCGGGACAGGAGTTATCAGCCCCAGCATTTT.